Listed below are T cell receptor beta chains from one sample, sequenced in a study of T cell responses to AZD1222 COVID-19 vaccine. Clones were read by immunoSEQ multiplex PCR, and TCRdb kept only the in-frame ones, dropping some. The top ten hold under 8% of the sample, which has about 150,000 clones, 65% to 90% seen once. The starting material was peripheral blood, obtained 28 days after the second dose of the MenACWY control vaccine. The receptor set was obtained from an adult who received the MenACWY meningococcal vaccine as a control. CDR3s include the opening cysteine and the closing phenylalanine or tryptophan. The D gene is left open where the match is weak. Some rows mark clone size as missing; the rest say once, few, many or name a class of expanded clone.

D gene: -; J gene: TRBJ1-5; clone size: -; V gene: TRBV28; CDR3 protein: CASSTGSSNQPQHF; CDR3 DNA: TGTGCCAGCAGTACAGGGAGTAGCAATCAGCCCCAGCATTTT
D gene: -; J gene: TRBJ1-3; clone size: -; V gene: TRBV9; CDR3 protein: CASSAGLPGSGNTIYF; CDR3 DNA: TGTGCCAGCAGCGCGGGACTCCCGGGCTCTGGAAACACCATATATTTT
D gene: -; J gene: TRBJ2-1; clone size: -; V gene: TRBV23-1; CDR3 protein: CASSHVLPNPPEQFF; CDR3 DNA: TGCGCCAGCAGCCACGTGTTACCAAATCCTCCTGAGCAGTTCTTC
D gene: -; J gene: TRBJ1-4; clone size: -; V gene: TRBV6-1; CDR3 protein: CASSASGAPTYEKLFF; CDR3 DNA: TGTGCCAGCAGTGCCTCCGGGGCACCTACGTATGAAAAACTGTTTTTT
D gene: -; J gene: TRBJ1-5; clone size: -; V gene: TRBV28; CDR3 protein: CASSPLRQPQHF; CDR3 DNA: TGTGCCAGCAGCCCCCTCCGCCAGCCCCAGCATTTT
D gene: TRBD1; J gene: TRBJ1-3; clone size: -; V gene: TRBV28; CDR3 protein: CASSSLRDRGRISGNTIYF; CDR3 DNA: TGTGCCAGCAGTTCTCTGCGGGACAGGGGGCGCATTTCTGGAAACACCATATATTTT
D gene: -; J gene: TRBJ2-7; clone size: once; V gene: TRBV4-3; CDR3 protein: CASSQDYGPYEQYF; CDR3 DNA: TGCGCCAGCAGCCAAGATTACGGACCCTACGAGCAGTACTTC
D gene: TRBD2; J gene: TRBJ2-3; clone size: -; V gene: TRBV4-3; CDR3 protein: CASSQARLAAHTDTQYF; CDR3 DNA: TGCGCCAGCAGCCAAGCGCGGCTAGCGGCACACACAGATACGCAGTATTTT
D gene: -; J gene: TRBJ1-5; clone size: -; V gene: TRBV21-1; CDR3 protein: CASSLSLCRGRSNQPQHF; CDR3 DNA: TGTGCCAGCAGCCTCTCCCTTTGCAGGGGTCGTAGCAATCAGCCCCAGCATTTT
D gene: -; J gene: TRBJ1-4; clone size: -; V gene: TRBV21-1; CDR3 protein: CASRHLDLQTNEKLFF; CDR3 DNA: TGTGCCAGCAGACACCTTGATCTGCAAACTAATGAAAAACTGTTTTTT
D gene: -; J gene: TRBJ2-3; clone size: -; V gene: TRBV7-9; CDR3 protein: CASSLGTPLAQYF; CDR3 DNA: TGTGCCAGCAGCCTAGGGACACCACTAGCTCAGTATTTT
D gene: -; J gene: TRBJ2-5; clone size: -; V gene: TRBV24-1; CDR3 protein: CATSDNTGTEETQYF; CDR3 DNA: TGTGCCACCAGTGACAACACCGGGACCGAAGAGACCCAGTACTTC
D gene: -; J gene: TRBJ1-6; clone size: -; V gene: TRBV6-6; CDR3 protein: CASSLGTSPLHF; CDR3 DNA: TGTGCCAGCAGTCTTGGGACTTCACCCCTCCACTTT
D gene: -; J gene: TRBJ1-4; clone size: -; V gene: TRBV4-1; CDR3 protein: CASSHPGKGSKLFF; CDR3 DNA: TGCGCCAGCAGCCACCCCGGGAAGGGATCTAAACTGTTTTTT
D gene: TRBD1; J gene: TRBJ1-4; clone size: many; V gene: TRBV28; CDR3 protein: CASSLGQVLATNEKLFF; CDR3 DNA: TGTGCCAGCAGTCTCGGACAGGTTCTCGCAACTAATGAAAAACTGTTTTTT
D gene: TRBD2; J gene: TRBJ2-7; clone size: -; V gene: TRBV6-1; CDR3 protein: CASSEASGSSYEQYF; CDR3 DNA: TGTGCCAGCAGTGAAGCTAGCGGGAGCTCCTACGAGCAGTACTTC
D gene: -; J gene: TRBJ1-2; clone size: many; V gene: TRBV24-1; CDR3 protein: CATSPNAGLGYGYTF; CDR3 DNA: TGTGCCACCAGCCCAAACGCCGGCCTAGGCTATGGCTACACCTTC
D gene: TRBD2; J gene: TRBJ2-3; clone size: -; V gene: TRBV11-2; CDR3 protein: CASSSGLAGRADTQYF; CDR3 DNA: TGTGCCAGCAGCTCCGGACTAGCGGGGAGGGCAGATACGCAGTATTTT
D gene: TRBD1; J gene: TRBJ1-3; clone size: -; V gene: TRBV19; CDR3 protein: CASSLFAGGDTGNTIYF; CDR3 DNA: TGTGCCAGTAGTCTATTTGCAGGGGGCGATACTGGAAACACCATATATTTT
D gene: TRBD2; J gene: TRBJ2-1; clone size: -; V gene: TRBV4-1; CDR3 protein: CASSQTSGRALGNEQFF; CDR3 DNA: TGCGCCAGCAGCCAAACTAGCGGGAGGGCCTTGGGCAATGAGCAGTTCTTC
D gene: -; J gene: TRBJ1-2; clone size: -; V gene: TRBV6-5; CDR3 protein: CASSQGQNYGYTF; CDR3 DNA: TGTGCCAGCAGCCAGGGGCAAAACTATGGCTACACCTTC
D gene: TRBD1; J gene: TRBJ2-5; clone size: -; V gene: TRBV19; CDR3 protein: CASSAITGGAETQYF; CDR3 DNA: TGTGCCAGTAGTGCCATTACAGGGGGCGCAGAGACCCAGTACTTC